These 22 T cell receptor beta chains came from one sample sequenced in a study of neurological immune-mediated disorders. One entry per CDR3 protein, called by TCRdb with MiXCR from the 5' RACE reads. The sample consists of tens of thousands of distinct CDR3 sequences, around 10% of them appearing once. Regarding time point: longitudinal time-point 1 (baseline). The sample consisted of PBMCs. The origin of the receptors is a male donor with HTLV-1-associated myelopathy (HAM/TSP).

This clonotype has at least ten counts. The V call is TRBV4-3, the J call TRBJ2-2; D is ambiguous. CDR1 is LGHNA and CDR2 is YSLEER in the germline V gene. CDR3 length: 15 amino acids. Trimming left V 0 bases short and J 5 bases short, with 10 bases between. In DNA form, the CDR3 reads TGCGCCAGCAGCCAAGATCGACCCGGGACCGGGGAGCTGTTTTTT. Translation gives CASSQDRPGTGELFF.

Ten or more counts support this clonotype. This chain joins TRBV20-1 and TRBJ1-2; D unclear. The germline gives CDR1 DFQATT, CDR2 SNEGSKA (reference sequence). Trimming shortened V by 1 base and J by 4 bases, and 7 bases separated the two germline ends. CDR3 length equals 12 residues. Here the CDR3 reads CSARGVLYGYTF. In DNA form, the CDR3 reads TGCAGTGCTAGAGGGGTCCTCTATGGCTACACCTTC.

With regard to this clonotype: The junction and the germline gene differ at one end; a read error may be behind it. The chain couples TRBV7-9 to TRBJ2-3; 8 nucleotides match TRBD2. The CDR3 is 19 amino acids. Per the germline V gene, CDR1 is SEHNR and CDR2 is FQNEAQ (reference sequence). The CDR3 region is CASSLSGSGGRGGLYTLYF. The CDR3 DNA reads TGTGCCAGCAGCTTATCGGGGTCCGGTGGACGGGGGGGCCTATATACGCTGTATTTT.

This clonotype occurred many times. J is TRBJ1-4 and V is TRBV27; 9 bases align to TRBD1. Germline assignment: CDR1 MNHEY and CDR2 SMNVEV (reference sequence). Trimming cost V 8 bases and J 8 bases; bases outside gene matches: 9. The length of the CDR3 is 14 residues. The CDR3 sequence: CASALSTGGEKLFF. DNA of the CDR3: TGTGCCAGCGCACTCTCGACAGGGGGGGAAAAACTGTTTTTT.

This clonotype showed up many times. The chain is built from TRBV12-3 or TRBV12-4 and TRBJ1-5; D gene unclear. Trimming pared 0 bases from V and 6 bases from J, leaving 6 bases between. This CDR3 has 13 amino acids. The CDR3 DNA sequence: TGTGCCAGCAGTTTAGCGCTGGGTCAGCCCCAGCATTTT. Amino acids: CASSLALGQPQHF.

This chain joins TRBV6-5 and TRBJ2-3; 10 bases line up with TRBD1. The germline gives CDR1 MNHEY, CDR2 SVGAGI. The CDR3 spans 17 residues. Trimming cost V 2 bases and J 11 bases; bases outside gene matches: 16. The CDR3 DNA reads TGTGCCAGCAGTTACGGCTCCCTTAGGACAGGGGGTCGGGAGCAGTATTTT. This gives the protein CASSYGSLRTGGREQYF.

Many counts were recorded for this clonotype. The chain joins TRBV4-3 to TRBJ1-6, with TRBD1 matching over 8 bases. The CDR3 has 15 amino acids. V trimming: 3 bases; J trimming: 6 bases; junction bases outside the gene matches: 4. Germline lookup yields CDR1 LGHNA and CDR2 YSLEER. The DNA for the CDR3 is TGCGCCAGCAGCCAGGGACAGGCATCTAATTCACCCCTCCACTTT. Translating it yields CASSQGQASNSPLHF.

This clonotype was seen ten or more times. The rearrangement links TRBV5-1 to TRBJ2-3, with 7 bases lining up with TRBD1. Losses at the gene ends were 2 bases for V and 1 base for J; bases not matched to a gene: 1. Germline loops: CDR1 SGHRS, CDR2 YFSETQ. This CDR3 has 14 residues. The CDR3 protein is CASSFDRGTDTQYF. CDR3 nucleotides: TGCGCCAGCAGCTTTGACAGGGGCACAGATACGCAGTATTTT.

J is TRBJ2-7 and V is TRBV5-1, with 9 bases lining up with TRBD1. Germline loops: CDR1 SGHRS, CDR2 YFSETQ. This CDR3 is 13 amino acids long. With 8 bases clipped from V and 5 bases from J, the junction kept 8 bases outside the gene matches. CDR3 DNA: TGCGCCAGAGGATGGGGACAGGGTGACGAGCAGTACTTC. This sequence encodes CARGWGQGDEQYF.

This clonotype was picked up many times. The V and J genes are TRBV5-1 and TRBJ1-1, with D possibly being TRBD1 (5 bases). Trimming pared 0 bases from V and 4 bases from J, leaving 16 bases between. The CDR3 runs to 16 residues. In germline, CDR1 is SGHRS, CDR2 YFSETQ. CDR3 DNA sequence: TGCGCCAGCAGCTTGGCCGAGACAGCAGCGACCACTGAAGCTTTCTTT. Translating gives CASSLAETAATTEAFF.

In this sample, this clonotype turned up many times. The CDR3 sequence: CASSPFLRGGAGELFF. DNA for the CDR3: TGCGCCAGCAGCCCCTTCTTGCGGGGGGGCGCCGGGGAGCTGTTTTTT. The chain recombines TRBV4-3 with TRBJ2-2; TRBD2 agrees at 9 bases. Germline V gene sequence: CDR1 LGHNA, CDR2 YSLEER. This CDR3 has 16 amino acids. The trim removed 4 bases at V and 6 bases at J, leaving 9 bases unmatched.

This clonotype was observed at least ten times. CDR3 nucleotides: TGTGCCAGCAGCTTAAGCTGGGGGGGAAACAATGAGCAGTTCTTC. Residues: CASSLSWGGNNEQFF. This chain links TRBV7-2 with TRBJ2-1, with 7 nucleotides matching TRBD2. J lost 5 bases, V lost 2 bases, and 6 bases had no gene match. The CDR3 totals 15 residues. Germline lookup yields CDR1 SGHTA and CDR2 FQGNSA.

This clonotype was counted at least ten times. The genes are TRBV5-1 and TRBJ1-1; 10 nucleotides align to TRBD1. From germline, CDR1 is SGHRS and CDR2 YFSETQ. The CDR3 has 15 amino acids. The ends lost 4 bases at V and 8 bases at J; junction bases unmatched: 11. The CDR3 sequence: CASSPNPGQGLEAFF. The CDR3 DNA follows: TGCGCCAGCAGCCCAAATCCGGGACAGGGGCTAGAAGCTTTCTTT.

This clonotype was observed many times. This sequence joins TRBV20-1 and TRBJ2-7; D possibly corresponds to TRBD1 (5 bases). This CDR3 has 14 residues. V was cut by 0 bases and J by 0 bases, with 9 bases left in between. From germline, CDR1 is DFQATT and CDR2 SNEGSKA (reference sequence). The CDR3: CSARDTGYSYEQYF. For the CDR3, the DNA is TGCAGTGCTAGAGATACAGGATACTCCTACGAGCAGTACTTC.

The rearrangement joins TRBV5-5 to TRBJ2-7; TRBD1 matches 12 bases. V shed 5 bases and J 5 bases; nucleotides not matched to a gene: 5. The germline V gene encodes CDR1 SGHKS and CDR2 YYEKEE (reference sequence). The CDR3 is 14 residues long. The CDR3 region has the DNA TGTGCCAGCAGTCCCGGGACAGGGGGCCACGAGCAGTACTTC. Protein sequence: CASSPGTGGHEQYF.

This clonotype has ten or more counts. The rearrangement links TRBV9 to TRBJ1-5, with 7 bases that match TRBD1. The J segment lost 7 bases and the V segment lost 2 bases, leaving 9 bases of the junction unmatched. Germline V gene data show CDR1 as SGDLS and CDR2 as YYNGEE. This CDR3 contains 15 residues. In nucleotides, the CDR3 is TGTGCCAGCAGCGTTGGCGGGCAGGGGGGCCAGCCCCAGCATTTT. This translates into CASSVGGQGGQPQHF.

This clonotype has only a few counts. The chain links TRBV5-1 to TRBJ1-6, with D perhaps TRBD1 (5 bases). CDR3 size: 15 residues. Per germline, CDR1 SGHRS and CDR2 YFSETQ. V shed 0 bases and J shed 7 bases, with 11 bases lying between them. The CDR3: CASSLELTENSPLHF. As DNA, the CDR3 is TGCGCCAGCAGCTTGGAGCTGACAGAGAATTCACCCCTCCACTTT.

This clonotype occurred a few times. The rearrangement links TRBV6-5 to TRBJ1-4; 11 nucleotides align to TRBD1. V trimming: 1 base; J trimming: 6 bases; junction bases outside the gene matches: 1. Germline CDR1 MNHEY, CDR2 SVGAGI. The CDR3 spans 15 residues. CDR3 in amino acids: CASSYWTGGDEKLFF. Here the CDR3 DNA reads TGTGCCAGCAGTTACTGGACAGGGGGCGATGAAAAACTGTTTTTT.

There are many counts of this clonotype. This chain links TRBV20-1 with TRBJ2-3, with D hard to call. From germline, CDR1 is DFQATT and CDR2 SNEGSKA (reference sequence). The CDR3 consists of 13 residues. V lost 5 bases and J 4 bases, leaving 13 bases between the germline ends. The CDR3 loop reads CSASTHRADTQYF. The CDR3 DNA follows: TGCAGTGCTTCGACTCACCGGGCAGATACGCAGTATTTT.

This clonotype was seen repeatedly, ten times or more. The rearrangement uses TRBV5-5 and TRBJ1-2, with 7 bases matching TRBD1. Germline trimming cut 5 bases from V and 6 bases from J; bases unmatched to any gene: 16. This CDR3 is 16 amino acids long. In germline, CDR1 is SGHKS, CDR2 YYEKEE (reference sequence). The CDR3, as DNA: TGTGCCAGCAGTCGCAGGGGGACCGCCGGGTTTGATGGCTACACCTTC. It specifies CASSRRGTAGFDGYTF.

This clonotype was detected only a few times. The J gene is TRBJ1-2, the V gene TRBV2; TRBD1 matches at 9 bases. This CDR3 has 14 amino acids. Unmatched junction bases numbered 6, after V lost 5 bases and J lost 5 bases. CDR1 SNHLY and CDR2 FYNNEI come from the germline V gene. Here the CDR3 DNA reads TGTGCCAGCAGTTCCGCCGGGACAGGGTATGGCTACACCTTC. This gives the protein CASSSAGTGYGYTF.

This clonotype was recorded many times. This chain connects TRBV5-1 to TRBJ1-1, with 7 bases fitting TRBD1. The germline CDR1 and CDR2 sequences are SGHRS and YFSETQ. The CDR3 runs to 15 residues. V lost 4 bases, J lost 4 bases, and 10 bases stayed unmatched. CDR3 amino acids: CASSPQGEGTTEAFF. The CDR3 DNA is TGCGCCAGCAGCCCCCAGGGGGAAGGCACCACTGAAGCTTTCTTT.